The present T cell receptor beta chain was sequenced within a study of blood T cells in healthy people across ages. Study-level points and caveats: Strong correlation was found linking TCR beta diversity to naive T cell percentage.

The CDR3 runs to 14 residues. CDR1 and CDR2 from the germline V gene are MDHEN and SYDVKM. V was clipped by 3 bases and J by 1 base, with 7 bases between them. Then a second PCR, running roughly 6 to 11 cycles, was carried out with a sample-barcoded 5' primer and a J-beta primer mix. Each CDR3 protein gets one entry after TCRdb re-called the 5' RACE reads with MiXCR. In the table there are approximately 900,000 distinct CDR3 sequences, about 27% of which are singletons. This clonotype was counted a few times. Its antigen is unknown. These data are also associated with another study on T cells of mothers and their children. That source notes: The yield was over 8 million TCR beta CDR3 reads from each mother and a few million from each child.

The chain combines TRBV28 with TRBJ2-4; D remains ambiguous. The origin of this receptor is a woman in her thirties or forties in good health. The sample was blood. The CDR3 loop is CASSLGSAKNIQYF. The CDR3 bases are TGTGCCAGCAGTTTGGGGTCGGCCAAAAACATTCAGTACTTC.